This T cell receptor beta chain comes out of a study of T cell responses to AZD1222 COVID-19 vaccine (dated by TCRdb to the early 2020s). For the wider study: TCR sequencing was performed for 230 to 250 trial participants, of whom roughly 200 were given two doses of AZD1222 and approximately 25 were given two doses of MenACWY control vaccine. Trial participants were enrolled by age into 18-55, 56-69 and 70-plus year subgroups, with about 150, 28 and 57 TCR-sequenced participants respectively. Findings and caveats that apply to the study as a whole: Conclusions about previously exposed vaccinees were limited because only a handful of AZD1222 recipients were SARS-CoV-2 seropositive at baseline. After two AZD1222 doses, spike-specific TCR breadth and depth were significantly higher than at day 0 and than in MenACWY recipients. Because no day 14 peak-response samples were available, repertoires were characterized only after the peak T cell response. Epitopes outside the regions mutated in the B.1.351 and B.1.1.7 variants were reportedly recognized by nearly half of the unique spike-specific TCRs. In the small 56-69-year group, the increase in depth fell short of significance, most likely because of low power. Participants were mostly white British, with more females than males. The authors suggested clonal diversity may have been underestimated. CD4 TCRs associated with the vaccine covered the entire spike protein, and the dominant responses were in regions 160-218 and 743-854.

Cut back by 6 bases and 0 bases, the V and J ends lie 14 bases apart. The CDR3 numbers 15 residues from cysteine through phenylalanine. The CDR3 DNA has 45 bases and is translated from base 1. For CDR1 and CDR2, the germline V gene lists MNHEY and SVGAGI. The CDR3 regions of human TCRbeta chains were subjected to immunosequencing. Regarding the original processing steps: Repertoire TCRs were checked for matches against a reference library of SARS-CoV-2-specific TCRs that had been generated using the MIRA antigen-specificity platform. Breadth meant the fraction of unique TCRs that were SARS-CoV-2-associated, whereas depth meant the fraction of total T cells that were SARS-CoV-2-associated. Using the MIRA data, each spike-specific TCR was mapped to the spike region that the TCR reacts to and placed in a CD4 or CD8 class. Log10-transformed breadth and depth values were compared by one-way ANOVA with Sidak's multiple comparisons tests. TCRdb obtained this table from immuneACCESS and retained in-frame rearrangements with V and J assigned. These tables miss some clones; where compared with another copy, unresolved V genes account for less than half of the shortfall, and the remainder is unexplained. The V and J calls and clone size were taken over from that table, and D and trimming were inferred from the DNA. The sample table holds around 130,000 clones, of which more than 90% were seen once. The top ten hold approximately 1.2% of the sample.

Remarks on this clone: The target of this receptor is not known. Base qualities are not provided; no much larger clone lies one nucleotide away.

Sample time point, as interpreted from the label and publication: about 28 days (+/-7) after the second vaccine dose. AZD1222 recipients given second doses at about 4 weeks or at about 12 weeks were pooled, since spike-specific TCR depth and breadth were not found to differ between the two schedules. Vaccinee samples came from UK trials COV001 and COV002, including a single-blind randomized controlled phase 2/3 trial of AZD1222 (ChAdOx1 nCoV-19) in healthy adults. Trial participant PBMC samples were collected at day 0 and day 28 after the second dose for TCRbeta chain sequencing. The source was peripheral blood, collected 28 days after the second AZD1222 dose. The chain links TRBV6-5 with TRBJ1-2, with TRBD1 tentatively as D gene (5 bases match). This receptor was obtained from an adult who received the AZD1222 COVID-19 vaccine. Here the CDR3 is given as CASSTGTEANYGYTF. In nucleotide form, the sequence is TGTGCCAGCAGCACCGGGACGGAAGCTAACTATGGCTACACCTTC.